A single sample is the source of the 17 T cell receptor beta chains below, sequenced in a study of shared clonotypes between healthy human individuals. The repertoire was sequenced with immunoSEQ multiplex PCR; TCRdb's copy has only in-frame clones and lacks some. The sample includes around 2,000,000 clones, approximately 95% of them seen just once. The specimen was naive CD4+ T cells sorted from blood. Noted subset: CD45RA+ positively selected. The receptors stem from a man between 18 and 35 years old in good health.

This clone has just one count. The V gene is TRBV29-1, the J gene TRBJ2-3; D unresolved. V was shortened by 8 bases and J by 6 bases, with 15 bases between the two germline ends. Germline V gene data show CDR1 as SQVTM and CDR2 as ANQGSEA. The CDR3 sequence is 12 residues long. In nucleotides, the CDR3 is TGCAGCTCCGTGACGGTCACGGATACGCAGTATTTT. This sequence encodes CSSVTVTDTQYF.

The V call is TRBV5-6, the J call TRBJ1-1, with D uncertain. Per germline, CDR1 SGHDT and CDR2 YYEEEE. The CDR3 length is 15 residues. V dropped 1 base and J dropped 0 bases, with 10 bases sitting between them. CDR3 sequence (DNA): TGTGCCAGCAGCTTGTTAGGGTTAATGAACACTGAAGCTTTCTTT. Protein: CASSLLGLMNTEAFF.

CDR3 residues: CASSPVSTGMVMGGEQFF. The CDR3 DNA is TGTGCCAGCTCGCCCGTCTCGACAGGCATGGTCATGGGTGGTGAGCAGTTCTTC. The V gene is TRBV18, the J gene TRBJ2-1, with a tentative D call TRBD1 (6 bases). The germline V gene has CDR1 KGHSH and CDR2 LQKENI. The CDR3 contains 18 residues. V gave up 6 bases and J gave up 9 bases, with 30 bases separating them. Full variable domain (missing parts from reference TRBV18 and TRBJ2-1): NAGVMQNPRHLVRRRGQEARLRCSPMKGHSHVYWYRQLPEEGLKFMVYLQKENIIDESGMPKERFSAEFPKEGPSILRIQQVVRGDSAAYFCASSPVSTGMVMGGEQFFGPGTRLTVL.

Comment on this clone: A read error may be the cause here, since a much bigger clone is one base away. In the same sample, other DNA sequences code for this CDR3. V usage is TRBV5-6 and J usage is TRBJ2-7; D is uncertain. CDR3 length: 11 amino acids. V lost 3 bases, J lost 1 base, and 2 bases lay in between. Germline CDR1 is SGHDT and CDR2 is YYEEEE. The CDR3 coding sequence is TGTGCCAGCAGCTCTTCCTACGAGCAGTACTTC. The encoded protein is CASSSSYEQYF. The full variable domain, with the rest looked up from reference TRBV5-6 and TRBJ2-7, is DAGVTQSPTHLIKTRGQQVTLRCSPKSGHDTVSWYQQALGQGPQFIFQYYEEEERQRGNFPDRFSGHQFPNYSSELNVNALLLGDSALYLCASSSSYEQYFGPGTRLTVT.

This sequence joins TRBV6-6 and TRBJ2-5, with D perhaps TRBD2 (5 bases). Germline V CDR1 and CDR2: MNHNY, SVGAGI (reference sequence). Trimming cost V 5 bases and J 4 bases, with 14 bases left between them. The CDR3 covers 14 residues. CDR3: CASSPPGWGETQYF. For the CDR3, the DNA is TGTGCCAGCAGTCCCCCGGGGTGGGGAGAGACCCAGTACTTC.

The chain links TRBV9 to TRBJ1-2; TRBD1 agrees at 7 bases. Germline V gene data show CDR1 as SGDLS and CDR2 as YYNGEE. V trimming: 0 bases; J trimming: 7 bases; junction bases outside the gene matches: 6. The CDR3 runs 14 residues. In nucleotides, the CDR3 is TGTGCCAGCAGCGTAGGAACAGGGGCGGTTGGCTACACCTTC. Translation: CASSVGTGAVGYTF.

The chain recombines TRBV2 with TRBJ2-3; TRBD2 matches 12 bases. The V gene end was trimmed by 2 bases and the J gene end by 5 bases; junction bases not matched to a gene: 5. The CDR3 loop spans 16 amino acids. CDR1 and CDR2 (germline): SNHLY, FYNNEI. CDR3 coding DNA: TGTGCCAGCAGTGAATCACTAGCGGGGGGCCAAGATACGCAGTATTTT. Protein: CASSESLAGGQDTQYF. The variable domain in full, with the rest retrieved from reference TRBV2 and TRBJ2-3, is EPEVTQTPSHQVTQMGQEVILRCVPISNHLYFYWYRQILGQKVEFLVSFYNNEISEKSEIFDDQFSVERPDGSNFTLKIRSTKLEDSAMYFCASSESLAGGQDTQYFGPGTRLTVL.

The chain recombines TRBV2 with TRBJ2-7; TRBD2 matches at 7 bases. V lost 8 bases, J lost 3 bases, and 10 bases stayed unmatched. CDR1 and CDR2 from the germline V gene are SNHLY and FYNNEI. CDR3 length: 14 residues. In DNA, the CDR3 is TGTGCCAGCTCCTCTGGGACTAAGTTCTACGAGCAGTACTTC. As protein: CASSSGTKFYEQYF.

The rearrangement uses TRBV4-1 and TRBJ2-3; unclear D gene. Germline assignment: CDR1 MGHRA and CDR2 YSYEKL. V was trimmed by 2 bases and J by 2 bases, leaving 11 bases between them. The CDR3 covers 15 residues. The CDR3 region is CASSQTLSLTDTQYF. In DNA, the CDR3 is TGCGCCAGCAGCCAAACCCTCTCCCTCACAGATACGCAGTATTTT.

The V and J genes are TRBV7-2 and TRBJ1-2; 7 nucleotides match TRBD1. This CDR3 is built from 15 residues. Trimming at V came to 5 bases and at J to 2 bases, leaving 8 bases not matched to a gene. CDR1 is SGHTA, CDR2 FQGNSA, per germline. CDR3 DNA: TGTGCCAGCAGCGGTTTAAACAGGGGAAACTATGGCTACACCTTC. This codes for CASSGLNRGNYGYTF.

This clone was seen only once. This sequence joins TRBV30 and TRBJ2-1, with 10 bases matching TRBD2. The CDR3 spans 14 residues. CDR1 and CDR2 (germline): GTSNPN, SVGIG (reference sequence). After removal of 4 bases from V and 7 bases from J, the junction contained 7 bases not matched to a gene. The DNA for the CDR3 is TGTGCCTGGACGGTAAGCGGGAGGGCTAATGAGCAGTTCTTC. As protein: CAWTVSGRANEQFF.

This chain connects TRBV6-1 to TRBJ1-5; unclear D gene. CDR3 length: 15 residues. The V end lost 6 bases, the J end lost 0 bases, and 12 bases lay between the germline ends. Germline CDR1 is MNHNS and CDR2 is SASEGT. The CDR3 DNA follows: TGTGCCAGCAGCGGTACCGAGCCTAGCAATCAGCCCCAGCATTTT. This codes for CASSGTEPSNQPQHF.

Comment on this clone: The sample has other DNA sequences that encode this CDR3 too. The CDR3 DNA sequence: TGTGCCAGCAGTCAGGGGGCGTACGAGCAGTACTTC. Residues: CASSQGAYEQYF. The chain joins TRBV28 to TRBJ2-7; 8 bases agree with TRBD1. Losses at the gene ends were 5 bases for V and 4 bases for J; bases not matched to a gene: 1. This CDR3 contains 12 residues. CDR1 and CDR2 from the germline V gene are MDHEN and SYDVKM.

As for this clone: The same CDR3 is also encoded by other DNA sequences in this sample. This chain connects TRBV19 to TRBJ1-5; perhaps TRBD1 as D (6 bases). The V gene's germline CDR1 is LNHDA and CDR2 SQIVND (reference sequence). This CDR3 contains 14 residues. V was shortened by 4 bases and J by 4 bases, with 11 bases between the two germline ends. DNA of the CDR3: TGTGCCAGTAGTAACAGGGAGGGGAATCAGCCCCAGCATTTT. This translates into CASSNREGNQPQHF.

The rearrangement uses TRBV6-5 and TRBJ2-2; the match to TRBD2 covers 7 bases. Germline V lookup: CDR1 MNHEY, CDR2 SVGAGI. CDR3 length: 13 amino acids. The trim removed 7 bases at V and 7 bases at J, leaving 6 bases unmatched. As DNA, the CDR3 is TGTGCCAGCACTTTGACTAGCCGCGGGGAGCTGTTTTTT. This encodes CASTLTSRGELFF.

This chain links TRBV6-1 with TRBJ2-7, with 9 bases fitting TRBD1. With V trimmed by 5 bases and J by 6 bases, 8 bases remained unmatched. CDR1 and CDR2 from the germline V gene are MNHNS and SASEGT. The CDR3 contains 14 residues. The CDR3 is CASSSGDRGTEQYF. In nucleotides, the CDR3 is TGTGCCAGCAGTTCCGGAGACAGGGGGACCGAGCAGTACTTC.

Worth noting for this clone: A much larger clone sits a single nucleotide away, making a read error possible. Additional DNA sequences in this sample encode the identical CDR3. The chain links TRBV11-3 to TRBJ2-2; D gene unclear. The CDR3 consists of 12 residues. Germline V lookup: CDR1 SGHNT, CDR2 YENEEA. The V and J ends lost 6 bases and 2 bases respectively, with 4 bases between them. CDR3 DNA: TGTGCCAGCAGTTCCAACACCGGGGAGCTGTTTTTT. Translation: CASSSNTGELFF.